Sequencing of this T cell receptor (beta chain) was carried out in a study of cytomegalovirus exposure and HLA in healthy donors. The study's findings and limits: The classifier reportedly diagnosed cytomegalovirus status with high sensitivity and specificity. A later analysis linked some 18,000 TCR beta sequences to HLA alleles at 0.05 false discovery rate. Sequencing probably produced one cluster of sequence variants that were highly shared. Later analysis associated a missense DCLRE1C variant with TCR beta V- and J-gene trimming.

Details on this clone: Its antigen is unknown.

60 Vbeta and 13 Jbeta primers were used in PCR. Libraries were prepared by immunoSEQ multiplex PCR; TCRdb keeps only in-frame clonotypes and omits some of them. The data show 150,000 to 200,000 clones, about 70% seen once. This receptor was identified in a male donor in good health and CMV-seronegative. Sequenced material: PBMCs.

CDR3 sequence: CASSLEASWRPDTQYF. The CDR3 DNA reads as TGTGCCAGCAGCTTAGAAGCCTCATGGAGGCCAGATACGCAGTATTTT. V is TRBV11-1 and J is TRBJ2-3, with D possibly TRBD2 on 5 matching bases. The CDR3 consists of 16 residues. Germline CDR1 SGHAT, CDR2 FQDESV (reference sequence). V lost 1 base and J lost 4, with 15 bases in between. Supplemented by reference TRBV11-1 and TRBJ2-3, the full variable domain reads EAEVAQSPRYKITEKSQAVAFWCDPISGHATLYWYRQILGQGPELLVQFQDESVVDDSQLPKDRFSAERLKGVDSTLKIQPAELGDSAMYLCASSLEASWRPDTQYFGPGTRLTVL.